The sample holds one count of the clone carrying this T cell receptor beta chain. Its target is not known. This entry belongs to a study of T cell responses to AZD1222 COVID-19 vaccine. Study-wide results and caveats: The donors showed a predominance of white British ancestry and of females, with possible underestimation of clonal diversity. Nearly half of spike-specific TCRs reportedly go after variant regions that carry no mutations.

This table comes from immunoSEQ multiplex PCR, and its TCRdb copy is limited to in-frame clones, with some not included. Counted here are 150,000 to 180,000 clones, roughly 90% occurring once; the ten biggest clones make up approximately 1.5%. CDR1 SGHVS and CDR2 FNYEAQ come from the germline V gene. Trimming cost V 3 bases and J 4 bases, with 2 bases left between them. The CDR3 totals 11 residues. Second-dose intervals of approximately 4 or approximately 12 weeks were pooled. The chain combines TRBV7-6 with TRBJ2-3; D is uncertain. The specimen was peripheral blood, collected 28 days after the second AZD1222 dose. The TCR originated in an adult who received the AZD1222 COVID-19 vaccine. Here the CDR3 DNA reads TGTGCCAGCAGCTTGGCAGATACGCAGTATTTT. It yields the protein CASSLADTQYF.